Described below is a single TCR beta chain sequence and its context. This clone's antigen is unknown. No per-base quality is available; no much larger clone lies one base away. These data belong to a study of cytomegalovirus exposure and HLA in healthy donors (TCRdb year 2017). With regard to the full study: An earlier analysis of 587 of the donors reported approximately 300 Gb of sequence data and 117 million unique TCR beta sequences obtained from about 179 million T cells. Roughly 300 gigabases of sequencing data and 70 million to 100 million unique TCR sequences made up an early release that covered 500 to 650 HLA-typed donors. The genetic ancestry cluster associated with self-reported Caucasian donors included 80% to 90% of the 300 to 450 genotyped donors. The study aimed to test whether signatures of past pathogen exposure could be identified by cataloging public T cell receptors. The study used immunosequencing to profile the T cell repertoires of around 600 subjects and linked those repertoires to cytomegalovirus serostatus. Besides the first cohort of some 670 subjects, a separate validation cohort made up of over a hundred different subjects was used. To predict cytomegalovirus infection status, the study combined high-throughput TCR immunosequencing, statistical association of individual TCRs with disease status, and machine learning. To study patterns of TCR occurrence, a later analysis re-analyzed previously published TCR beta repertoires from around 670 donors and added high-resolution HLA genotyping. Rather than drawing on any new phenotypic data, the later analysis identified candidate immune exposures from TCR beta sequences and the way those sequences occurred across donors. An earlier analysis of 587 of the donors used high-throughput TCR beta sequencing to judge whether each TCR beta V gene segment behaved as functional or pseudogenic. Donor age, sex, ethnicity and CMV serostatus were compiled together with the repertoire data. Genome-wide SNP genotypes for about 60% of the roughly 700 donors were used in a later genetic analysis, which treated that subset as a discovery cohort. All discovery cohort repertoires had been generated using a single sequencing platform. Both class I and class II loci were covered by HLA typing, at four-digit resolution. Typing coverage varied by locus: about 620-630 donors for A, B, C, DRB1 and DQB1; roughly 560 for DQA1; about 600 for DPA1; 400 to 480 for DPB1. Because of strong linkage in the cohort, a few DR-DQ haplotypes were treated as single units for association and clustering. Among around 400 genotyped donors of the cohort, an average of 235,054 unique TCR beta nucleotide sequences were sequenced per donor, around 18% of them non-productive.

What the study reported, not specific to this receptor: In a later genetic analysis, fewer N-insertions in productive TCRs were reported among donors in an Asian-associated ancestry cluster than the roughly 700-donor mean. In a later analysis, most CMV-associated TCR beta chains were found to appear HLA-restricted, with HLA associations seemingly driven largely by CMV exposure. A total of 164 TCR beta chains were listed by the study as associated with cytomegalovirus. When HLA alleles, especially DR and DQ, strongly co-occurred, TCR associations were difficult to assign to individual alleles. Because some donors lacked HLA typing at each locus, the association tests relied only on the typed subset. At a false discovery rate of 0.05, a later analysis linked around 15,000 TCR beta sequences to specific HLA alleles. Most TCR sequences were seen in very few donors, while some public TCRs were found in many individuals. The authors suggested that the approach could potentially be extended to other disease states and immunological phenotypes. Cytomegalovirus status was reported to be diagnosed by the classifier with high specificity and sensitivity in both the original and validation cohorts. A further reported finding was that TCR beta sequences accurately predicted the HLA-A and HLA-B alleles for most subjects in the first cohort. Presence/absence analyses assumed roughly uniform sequencing depth across donors, an assumption that may not hold. According to a later analysis, parvovirus B19, influenza, CMV and Epstein-Barr virus appeared linked to several top co-occurrence clusters. In an earlier analysis of some 500 of the donors, most TCR beta V segments were observed in productive rearrangements about 87% or about 30% of the time, broadly matching IMGT annotations. In this cohort, only TCR beta chains were sequenced, and detectable features were limited by the absence of alpha or paired-chain data. A group of highly shared sequence variants was considered likely to be a technical artifact of the sequencing pipeline. Roughly 17 rarely observed V segments, including chromosome 9 orphons, were excluded from the earlier analysis of almost 600 of the donors because counts were too low. In a later genetic analysis, a missense DCLRE1C variant was associated with V-gene and J-gene trimming of TCR beta chains, and the association was replicated in an independent cohort. In a later analysis, HLA-associated TCR beta chains were found to be more clonally expanded and to have lower generation probabilities than equally common non-associated chains. Linkage disequilibrium might explain the correlated functional status among segregating V segments, but an unknown experimental factor could not be ruled out. In a later analysis, the rate of TCR association differed among HLA loci, with DRB1 alleles having the most associated TCRs and HLA-C alleles having the fewest. Immune exposure information for the cohort was limited to CMV serostatus. In vitro tests confirmed that a few of the cytomegalovirus-associated TCR beta chains recognize cytomegalovirus antigens. Because the 87-base-pair reads could not distinguish some IMGT-functional V segments, including TRBV6-2 and TRBV6-3, those segments were excluded.

Library construction relied on the immunoSEQ multiplex PCR assay. The multiplex PCR relied on a mix of 60 forward primers for TCR Vbeta segments and 13 reverse primers for TCR Jbeta segments. A multiplex PCR assay on genomic DNA amplified the CDR3 region of rearranged TCR beta genes. On the Illumina HiSeq System, the amplified TCR beta libraries were sequenced as 87-base-pair reads. For the original study's pipeline: Across the 500 to 700 repertoires, a later analysis counted about 81 million unique TCR beta chains, approximately 10 million of which were shared by at least two donors. A nearest-neighbor algorithm error-corrected the raw reads and collapsed the reads into unique sequences, merging closely related sequences to remove PCR and sequencing errors. V, D and J gene segments were assigned by aligning CDR3 sequences to IMGT reference sequences. For a sequence to be retained, at least a six-nucleotide match to both a V gene segment and a J gene segment was required. A rearrangement counted as productive if the CDR3 had no stop codons and remained in frame with V and J, and every other rearrangement counted as non-productive. CDR3 was defined by IMGT convention, running from the second conserved V-encoded cysteine to the conserved J-encoded phenylalanine. In an earlier analysis of around 570 of the donors, sequences lacking an unambiguous match to a single V gene segment were excluded. In an earlier analysis of approximately 590 of the donors, a V segment was called functional when productive rearrangements were above 56.7%, and segregating when the standard deviation between donors exceeded 5%. To diagnose cytomegalovirus status from the catalog of TCR beta chain sequences, a statistical classification framework was built. A later analysis assigned V and J genes by comparing TCR nucleotide sequences with IMGT/GENE-DB human TR gene sequences. A later analysis assigned CDR3 sequences and most-parsimonious VDJ recombination scenarios with the TCRdist pipeline. In a later analysis, each TCR beta chain was defined by its CDR3 amino acid sequence together with its V-gene family, and reads lacking a unique V-gene family were excluded. As a way to deal with suspected cross-contamination and a sequencing artifact, a later analysis dropped 500 to 700 nucleotide sequences that were highly shared and had low generation probability. A later analysis calculated a clonal expansion index for each public chain from normalized within-repertoire ranks of inferred template counts. In a later analysis, generation probabilities were computed with a VDJ recombination model fitted to out-of-frame rearrangements, and the resulting probabilities were checked against IGoR. In a later analysis, hypergeometric tests were used to score TCR-TCR, TCR-HLA and TCR-CMV co-occurrence, with a repertoire-size bias correction applied to TCR pairs. To estimate false discovery rates, a later analysis permuted the HLA or CMV assignments 20 times. In a later analysis, co-occurring TCRs were grouped using DBSCAN, and TCRdist sequence similarity was added for clustering within HLA-allele-positive subsets. Co-occurrence clustering excluded repertoires with fewer than 30,000 or more than 120,000 public chains, plus five with anomalous nucleotide sharing. TCRdb holds this immuneACCESS table with in-frame rearrangements only. Some clones are missing; in checked studies, unresolved V genes explain under half, and the rest has no known cause. The V and J calls and clone size are taken from that table; D and trimming were inferred from the DNA. The table for this sample lists 250,000 to 350,000 clones; roughly 85% of them were counted only once. The ten largest clones add up to roughly 4% of the sample.

The cohort consisted of 650 to 850 healthy bone marrow donors. At the time of sampling, all cohort members were nominally healthy, though unrecorded immune exposures were likely present. The donor was CMV seropositive and was included in the group of some 290 seropositive cohort members. Every donor gave a peripheral blood sample, and the peripheral blood mononuclear cells from that sample were used for TCR beta sequencing. The Qiagen DNeasy Blood Extraction Kit was used to extract genomic DNA from the blood cell samples. Sequences SGHNT (CDR1) and YYREEE (CDR2) are obtained from the germline V gene (reference sequence). The CDR3 goes from the cysteine to the phenylalanine over 17 residues. Only the CDR3 DNA is retained, 51 bases long and in frame from the first base. V loses 0 bases, J loses 5 bases, and the germline ends lie 17 bases apart.

This receptor was identified in a man aged 35 to 55 in good health and CMV-seropositive. Sequencing was done on a sample of PBMCs. Recombination linked TRBV5-4 to TRBJ2-2, and possibly TRBD1, on 5 matching bases. This receptor carries the CDR3 CASSLASGAPWTGELFF. The DNA reads as follows: TGTGCCAGCAGCTTGGCCTCTGGGGCCCCGTGGACCGGGGAGCTGTTTTTT.